Shown below are 15 T cell receptor beta chains from a single sample sequenced in a study of cytomegalovirus exposure and HLA in healthy donors (dated by TCRdb to about 2017). Libraries came from the immunoSEQ multiplex PCR assay. For the multiplex PCR, a mixture combining 60 forward primers for TCR Vbeta segments and 13 reverse primers for TCR Jbeta segments was used. TCRdb limited this immuneACCESS table to in-frame rearrangements with V and J called. A share of clones is missing; checked studies link under half to unresolved V genes, and the rest is unexplained. The sample data list 150,000 to 200,000 clones, and just under 80% of these were observed just once. The biggest ten clones account for about 9.7% of the sample. Sequenced: PBMCs. The receptors derive from a man younger than 35 in good health and CMV-seropositive.

V gene TRBV7-6 combines with J gene TRBJ2-7; perhaps TRBD1 as D (6 bases). Per the germline V gene, CDR1 is SGHVS and CDR2 is FNYEAQ. CDR3 length equals 18 residues. V shed 3 bases and J shed 4 bases, with 25 bases lying between them. CDR3 in DNA: TGTGCCAGCAGCTTGCGCGAGACAGGCCCACCAATTAAATACGAGCAGTACTTC. Amino acids: CASSLRETGPPIKYEQYF.

The V call is TRBV7-2, the J call TRBJ1-1; maybe TRBD1 (5 bases). V was clipped by 0 bases and J by 1 base, with 9 bases between them. Germline V gene lookup returns CDR1 SGHTA and CDR2 FQGNSA. This CDR3 has 15 residues. CDR3 sequence: CASSLAMGRNTEAFF. The CDR3 DNA follows: TGTGCCAGCAGCTTAGCGATGGGGCGGAACACTGAAGCTTTCTTT.

The chain carries TRBV15 and TRBJ1-2, with D perhaps matching TRBD1 (6 bases). The V end was cut by 0 bases, the J end by 3 bases, with 17 bases between. CDR1 LNHNV and CDR2 YYDKDF come from the germline V gene (reference sequence). The CDR3 totals 17 residues. The CDR3 loop is CATSRDRRQGLDYGYTF. The CDR3 DNA reads TGTGCCACCAGCAGAGATCGTCGGCAGGGGCTCGACTATGGCTACACCTTC.

The rearrangement links TRBV19 to TRBJ2-1; possible D gene TRBD2, 7 bases. Deletions cut 3 bases from V and 0 bases from J, with 12 bases between. CDR3 length: 16 residues. Germline V gene data show CDR1 as LNHDA and CDR2 as SQIVND (reference sequence). For the CDR3, the DNA is TGTGCCAGTAGTATTGTTGGGGGGGCCTCCTACAATGAGCAGTTCTTC. Its protein is CASSIVGGASYNEQFF.

The genes are TRBV4-2 and TRBJ1-3; possibly TRBD1 for D (5 bases). Between the trimmed V and J ends, which lost 4 bases and 1 base, there was a span of 14 bases. CDR1 LGHNA and CDR2 YNFKEQ come from the germline V gene. The CDR3 has 16 amino acids. The CDR3, as DNA: TGTGCCAGCAGCCCCCAGGGCGACCTTTCTGGAAACACCATATATTTT. It translates to CASSPQGDLSGNTIYF.

This chain uses TRBV27 with TRBJ1-1, with D tentatively TRBD1 (5 bases). The CDR3 extends over 13 amino acids. Deletions cut 8 bases from V and 5 bases from J, with 15 bases between. Germline-derived CDR1 and CDR2 are MNHEY and SMNVEV (reference sequence). This CDR3 is CASFLPGLTEAFF. Here the CDR3 DNA reads TGTGCCAGCTTCCTCCCAGGGTTGACTGAAGCTTTCTTT.

This clone was found a few times. In nucleotides, the CDR3 is TGCGCCAGCAGCCAAGATTGGAGCGGGGAGACCCAGTACTTC. Protein: CASSQDWSGETQYF. J is TRBJ2-5 and V is TRBV4-3; possible D gene TRBD2, 6 bases. The CDR3 extends over 14 amino acids. Germline assignment: CDR1 LGHNA and CDR2 YSLEER. Trimming took 0 bases from V and 5 from J, leaving 10 bases between them.

The V call is TRBV27, the J call TRBJ2-1; 12 bases are shared with TRBD2. Germline CDR1 MNHEY, CDR2 SMNVEV (reference sequence). J gave up 5 bases and V 4 bases, and 3 bases lay outside the gene matches. CDR3 size: 15 residues. The CDR3 spells CASSSRTSGDNEQFF. The CDR3 nucleotides read TGTGCCAGCAGTTCGCGGACTAGCGGGGACAATGAGCAGTTCTTC.

The gene calls are TRBV6-6 and TRBJ2-5; TRBD2 might be the D (7 bases). This CDR3 is built from 16 residues. V was trimmed by 6 bases and J by 0 bases, leaving 17 bases between them. CDR1 and CDR2 from the germline V gene are MNHNY and SVGAGI (reference sequence). This CDR3 is CASSSSGRGHQETQYF. Written as DNA, the CDR3 is TGTGCCAGCAGCTCCTCCGGGCGGGGGCACCAAGAGACCCAGTACTTC.

The chain recombines TRBV27 with TRBJ1-1; 7 bases align to TRBD1. Germline-derived CDR1 and CDR2 are MNHEY and SMNVEV (reference sequence). The CDR3 totals 14 residues. V gave up 2 bases and J gave up 8 bases; unmatched junction bases: 8. The chain's CDR3 is CASSLLSRDREAFF. The CDR3 region has the DNA TGTGCCAGCAGTTTACTATCCCGGGACAGAGAAGCTTTCTTT.

This clone was found once. The chain carries TRBV10-2 and TRBJ2-7; 10 bases fit TRBD2. The CDR3 totals 16 residues. Germline V lookup: CDR1 WSHSY, CDR2 SAAADI. With V trimmed by 3 bases and J by 2 bases, 7 bases remained unmatched. The CDR3 region is CASSEIRTSGPYEQYF. As DNA, the CDR3 is TGCGCCAGCAGTGAAATCAGGACTAGCGGTCCCTACGAGCAGTACTTC.

The chain combines TRBV10-3 with TRBJ2-5; the match to TRBD2 covers 8 bases. With 10 bases clipped from V and 3 bases from J, the junction kept 4 bases outside the gene matches. This CDR3 spans 12 amino acids. Germline V lookup: CDR1 ENHRY, CDR2 SYGVKD. For the CDR3, the DNA is TGTGCCACGGGAGGGGGTAAAGAGACCCAGTACTTC. Protein sequence: CATGGGKETQYF.

J is TRBJ2-3 and V is TRBV6-4; 7 positions match TRBD2. This CDR3 comprises 15 residues. The junction had 7 bases not matched to a gene; V was cut back by 4 bases and J by 3 bases. Germline values: CDR1 MRHNA, CDR2 SNTAGT. CDR3 nucleotides: TGTGCCAGCAGTGTTCGCGGGAGCGTAACAGATACGCAGTATTTT. It codes for CASSVRGSVTDTQYF.

The J gene is TRBJ2-7, the V gene TRBV19; D is unresolved. The CDR3 consists of 13 residues. The germline V and J ends were trimmed by 2 bases and 5 bases, with 10 bases remaining between them. Germline CDR1 LNHDA, CDR2 SQIVND (reference sequence). The CDR3 nucleotides are TGTGCCAGTAGTATAACCCTGGCGGACGAGCAGTACTTC. Residues: CASSITLADEQYF.

The gene calls are TRBV10-1 and TRBJ2-1; D gene uncertain. Germline assignment: CDR1 WNHNN and CDR2 SYGVQD (reference sequence). The CDR3 spans 14 residues. Trimming took 3 bases from V and 5 from J, leaving 11 bases between them. The CDR3 sequence: CASSDFGLDNEQFF. For the CDR3, the DNA is TGCGCCAGCAGTGACTTTGGTTTAGACAATGAGCAGTTCTTC.